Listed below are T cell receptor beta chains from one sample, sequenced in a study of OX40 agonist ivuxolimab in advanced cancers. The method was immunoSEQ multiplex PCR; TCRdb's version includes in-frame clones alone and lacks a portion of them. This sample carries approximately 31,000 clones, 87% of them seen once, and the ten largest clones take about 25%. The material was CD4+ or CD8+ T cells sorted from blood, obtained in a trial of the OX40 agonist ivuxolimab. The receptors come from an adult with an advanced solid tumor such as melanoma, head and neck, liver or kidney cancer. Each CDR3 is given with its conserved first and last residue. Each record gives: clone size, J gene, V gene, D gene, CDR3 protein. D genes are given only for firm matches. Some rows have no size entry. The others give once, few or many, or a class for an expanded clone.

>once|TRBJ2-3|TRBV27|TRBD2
CASSLSQRGSTDTQYF
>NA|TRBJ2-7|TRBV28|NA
CASSRTGYEQYF
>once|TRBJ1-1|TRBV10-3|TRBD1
CAITGQGNTEAFF
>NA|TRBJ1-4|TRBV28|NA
CASSLVGLGGEKLFF
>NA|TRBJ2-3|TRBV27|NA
CASRGRLNPGPDTQYF
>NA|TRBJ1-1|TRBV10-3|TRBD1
CANRQGMNTEAFF
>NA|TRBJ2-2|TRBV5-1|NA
CASSFRGPTGELFF
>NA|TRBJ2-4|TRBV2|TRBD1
CASSEAGQVNIQYF
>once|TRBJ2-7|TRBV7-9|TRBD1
CASSPMDRARGSYEQYF
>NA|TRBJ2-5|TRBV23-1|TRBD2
CASSQSGGRVQETQYF
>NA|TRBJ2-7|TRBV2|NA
CATLLQGSSYEQYF
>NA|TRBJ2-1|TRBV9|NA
CASSVAGALNEQFF
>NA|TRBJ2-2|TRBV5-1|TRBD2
CASSPTSSGTNTGELFF
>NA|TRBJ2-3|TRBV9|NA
CASSVVPSRTTDTQYF
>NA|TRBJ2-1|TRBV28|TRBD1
CASSPRQGVFHEQFF
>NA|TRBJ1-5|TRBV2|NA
CASSPQGNQPQHF
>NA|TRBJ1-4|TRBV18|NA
CASSDLHTTNEKLFF
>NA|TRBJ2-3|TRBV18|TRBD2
CASSPSGRDADTQYF
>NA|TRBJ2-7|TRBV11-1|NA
CASSLDGPDYEQYF
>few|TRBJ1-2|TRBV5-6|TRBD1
CASSTGQGLTF
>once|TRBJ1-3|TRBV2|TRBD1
CASSPDRAGNTIYF
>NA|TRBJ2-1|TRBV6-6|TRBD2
CASRSGLAGQNEQFF
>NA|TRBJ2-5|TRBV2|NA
CASSALAQETQYF
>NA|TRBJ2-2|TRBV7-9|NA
CASSPPYRRDTGELFF
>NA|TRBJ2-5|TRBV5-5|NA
CASSLVGPQETQYF
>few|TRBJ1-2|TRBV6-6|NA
CASLSRRSSLHF
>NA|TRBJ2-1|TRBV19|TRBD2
CASSSGTFIAGRSYNEQFF
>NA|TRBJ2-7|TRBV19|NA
CASSSGFTYEQYF
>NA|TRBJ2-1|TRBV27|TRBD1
CASSSTGTGVYNEQFF
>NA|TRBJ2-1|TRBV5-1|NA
CASSFQGLDDDEQFF
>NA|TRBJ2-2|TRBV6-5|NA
CASTGGLTVTGELFF
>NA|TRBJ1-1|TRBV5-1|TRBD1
CASSLEQGVEAFF
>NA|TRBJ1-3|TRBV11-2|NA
CASSLAVSSGNTIYF
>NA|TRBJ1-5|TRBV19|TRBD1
CASTNDRGSNQPQHF
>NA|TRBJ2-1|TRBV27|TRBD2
CASSSLTSGRGLNNEQFF
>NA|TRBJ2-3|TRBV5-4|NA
CASSLGTSTDTQYF
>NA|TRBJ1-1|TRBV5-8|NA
CASSLWEGRSRNTEAFF
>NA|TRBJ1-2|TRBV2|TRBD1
CASGKGQGNYGYTF
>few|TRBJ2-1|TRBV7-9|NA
CASSFGSGPYNEQFF
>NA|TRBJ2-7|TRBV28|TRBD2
CASSELAGGIYEQYF
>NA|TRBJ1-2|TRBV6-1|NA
CASSDGTFNYGYTF
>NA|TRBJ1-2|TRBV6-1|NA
CASTTLGANYGYTF
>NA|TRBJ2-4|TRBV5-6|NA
CASSLFGNTYIQYF
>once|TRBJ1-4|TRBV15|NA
CATRKSGREDEKLFF